One and the same sample provided the 13 T cell receptor beta chains below, sequenced in a study of T cells in Graves' hyperthyroidism and ophthalmopathy. From RNA transcripts, TCR beta CDR3 regions were amplified. HTBI primers drove first-round RT-PCR of the TCR CDR3. Each CDR3 protein is one row after TCRdb ran MiXCR on the multiplex PCR reads. Of about 360,000 distinct CDR3 sequences listed, roughly an eighth are singletons. The sequencing input was blood. Receptor source: a young woman with Graves' hyperthyroidism.

The sample holds many counts of this clonotype. CDR3 loop: CATRGQGVGEKLFF. CDR3 sequence (DNA): TGTGCCACCAGGGGACAGGGGGTGGGGGAAAAACTGTTTTTT. The gene calls are TRBV27 and TRBJ1-4, with 11 bases identical to TRBD1. Germline lookup yields CDR1 MNHEY and CDR2 SMNVEV (reference sequence). The CDR3 covers 14 residues. J gave up 8 bases and V 10 bases, and 9 bases lay outside the gene matches. Combining the CDR3 with reference TRBV27 and TRBJ1-4 gives the whole variable domain EAQVTQNPRYLITVTGKKLTVTCSQNMNHEYMSWYRQDPGLGLRQIYYSMNVEVTDKGDVPEGYKVSRKEKRNFPLILESPSPNQTSLYFCATRGQGVGEKLFFGSGTQLSVL.

In this sample, this clonotype turned up many times. DNA of the CDR3: TGTGCCAGCAGACAGGAAGACTCCTACGAGCAGTACTTC. It translates to CASRQEDSYEQYF. This chain uses TRBV6-1 with TRBJ2-7; tentatively, D is TRBD1 (5 bases). Germline CDR1 MNHNS, CDR2 SASEGT. CDR3 length equals 13 residues. Deletions cut 6 bases from V and 0 bases from J, with 9 bases between.

This clonotype was detected many times. The genes are TRBV7-2 and TRBJ2-1, with D possibly being TRBD1 (6 bases). CDR1 is SGHTA, CDR2 FQGNSA, per germline. The CDR3 sequence is 14 residues long. V lost 1 base and J 10 bases, leaving 14 bases between the germline ends. The CDR3 DNA reads as TGTGCCAGCAGCTTAGTTGCTGGGCAGGGGGAGCAGTTCTTC. Its protein is CASSLVAGQGEQFF.

The rearrangement links TRBV12-3 or TRBV12-4 to TRBJ2-1; D is perhaps TRBD2 (5 bases). Trimming cost V 3 bases and J 10 bases, with 22 bases left between them. The CDR3 is made up of 16 amino acids. The CDR3 reads CASSFDGLTLPGEQFF. The CDR3 DNA reads TGTGCCAGCAGTTTCGATGGACTCACCCTCCCGGGGGAGCAGTTCTTC.

A remark on this clonotype: A clone one base away is much larger, so this may be a read error. This chain links TRBV20-1 with TRBJ1-2; D perhaps matches TRBD1 (5 bases). The CDR3 length is 17 residues. V dropped 5 bases and J dropped 2 bases, with 24 bases sitting between them. Looked up from germline, CDR1 is DFQATT and CDR2 is SNEGSKA (reference sequence). CDR3 in amino acids: CSAEPTYHEAGNYGYTF. The DNA of the CDR3 is TGCAGTGCTGAACCCACCTATCACGAAGCAGGGAACTATGGCTACACCTTC.

This clonotype has ten or more counts. This chain uses TRBV30 with TRBJ2-7; TRBD1 agrees at 7 bases. Germline V gene sequence: CDR1 GTSNPN, CDR2 SVGIG (reference sequence). The V gene end was trimmed by 1 base and the J gene end by 2 bases; junction bases not matched to a gene: 2. The CDR3 sequence is 13 residues long. CDR3 protein: CAWSGDRAYEQYF. CDR3 nucleotide sequence: TGTGCCTGGAGTGGAGACAGGGCCTACGAGCAGTACTTC.

This clonotype has a count of ten or more. J is TRBJ2-7 and V is TRBV12-3 or TRBV12-4; perhaps TRBD1 as D (5 bases). This CDR3 is 14 amino acids long. V was cut by 4 bases and J by 4 bases, with 14 bases left in between. DNA for the CDR3: TGTGCCAGCAGTTCCCAGGGAACAATTTACGAGCAGTACTTC. Residues: CASSSQGTIYEQYF.

In this sample, this clonotype turned up many times. This chain uses TRBV7-9 with TRBJ2-7, with D uncertain. The V gene's germline CDR1 is SEHNR and CDR2 FQNEAQ (reference sequence). The CDR3 contains 14 residues. The germline V and J ends were trimmed by 3 bases and 5 bases, with 14 bases remaining between them. As DNA, the CDR3 is TGTGCCAGCAGCTTTACGAGTGTTGCGGACGAGCAGTACTTC. It codes for CASSFTSVADEQYF.

The V call is TRBV10-3, the J call TRBJ2-1; D not resolved. There are 16 residues in the CDR3. CDR1 ENHRY and CDR2 SYGVKD come from the germline V gene. Trimming left V 0 bases short and J 7 bases short, with 16 bases between. Here the CDR3 reads CAISESSLGIYNEQFF. The CDR3 DNA follows: TGTGCCATCAGTGAGTCGAGTTTAGGAATTTATAATGAGCAGTTCTTC.

The chain combines TRBV5-1 with TRBJ1-1; TRBD1 matches 7 bases. V shed 2 bases and J 5 bases; nucleotides not matched to a gene: 6. Germline CDR1 is SGHRS and CDR2 is YFSETQ. The CDR3 length is 14 residues. Here the CDR3 reads CASSLRQGGTEAFF. CDR3 sequence (DNA): TGCGCCAGCAGCTTACGACAGGGAGGAACTGAAGCTTTCTTT.

This clonotype showed up many times. The gene calls are TRBV4-3 and TRBJ2-7, with 8 bases identical to TRBD1. Germline V gene lookup returns CDR1 LGHNA and CDR2 YSLEER. The CDR3 contains 15 residues. The V gene end was trimmed by 3 bases and the J gene end by 7 bases; junction bases not matched to a gene: 11. The DNA for the CDR3 is TGCGCCAGCAGCCATGCGCCGGACAGGGCGGGGGAGCAGTACTTC. This translates into CASSHAPDRAGEQYF.

The CDR3, as DNA: TGTGCCAGCAGTATGGAGGGGGATGGCTACACCTTC. It specifies CASSMEGDGYTF. V usage is TRBV12-3 or TRBV12-4 and J usage is TRBJ1-2, with a possible D match to TRBD1 (6 bases). This CDR3 spans 12 amino acids. Trimming removed 5 bases at V and 6 bases at J, with 10 bases between.

Concerning this clonotype itself: A much larger clone differs by one base, so this may be a read error. The rearrangement links TRBV27 to TRBJ2-1, with TRBD1 identical over 12 bases. From germline, CDR1 is MNHEY and CDR2 SMNVEV (reference sequence). The V gene end was trimmed by 6 bases and the J gene end by 7 bases; junction bases not matched to a gene: 4. CDR3 length: 14 amino acids. The CDR3 DNA reads TGTGCCAGCAGACGGGACAGGGGGCGGAATGAGCAGTTCTTC. Amino acid sequence: CASRRDRGRNEQFF.